Described below is a single T cell receptor beta chain sequence and its context. TCRdb keeps only in-frame clones here, not all; method: immunoSEQ multiplex PCR. The data show 70,000 to 90,000 clones, over 85% seen once. The CDR3 is made up of 15 amino acids. After removal of 5 bases from V and 0 bases from J, the junction contained 4 bases not matched to a gene. Germline assignment: CDR1 MNHEY and CDR2 SMNVEV (reference sequence). This record comes from a study of T cell changes during pregnancy in multiple sclerosis. The receptor was isolated from a female donor with multiple sclerosis, enrolled in a pregnancy study. Sequenced material: peripheral blood, taken in the first trimester of pregnancy. This chain joins TRBV27 and TRBJ2-1, with 7 positions matching TRBD1. The CDR3 nucleotides are TGTGCCAGCAGTACTCGGACAGGCTCCTACAATGAGCAGTTCTTC. Translated, it gives CASSTRTGSYNEQFF.